The clone carrying this T cell receptor (beta chain) was found once. Germline CDR1 is MNHEY and CDR2 is SVGAGI. This CDR3 has 11 amino acids. V lost 2 bases, J lost 7 bases, and 6 bases lay in between. This sample is drawn from a study of blood T cells in healthy people across ages. Then a second PCR, running about 6 to 12 cycles, was carried out with a sample-barcoded 5' primer and a J-beta primer mix. TCRdb reanalysed the 5' RACE reads using MiXCR and keeps one entry per CDR3 protein. The profile shows 1.4 million or so distinct CDR3 sequences, about 45% of them singletons. The TCR sequence derives from a woman younger than 35 in good health. The material sequenced was blood. The chain couples TRBV6-5 to TRBJ2-7; D gene unclear. The CDR3, as DNA: TGTGCCAGCAGTTACAAGCGAGAGCAGTACTTC. Protein product: CASSYKREQYF.